What follows is one T cell receptor beta chain and its context. Authors' data handling: Amplification of reference gene primers was used by the study to estimate nucleated cell counts. TCRdb keeps only in-frame clones here, not all; method: immunoSEQ multiplex PCR. V, J and clone size derive from that table, while D and trimming were established from the DNA sequence. The sample consists of 150,000 to 200,000 clones, approximately 81% of them appearing once. CDR1 and CDR2 from the germline V gene are SEHNR and FQNEAQ (reference sequence). The V segment lost 3 bases and the J segment 8 bases; nucleotides outside the gene matches: 4. The CDR3 has 14 residues. The data originate from a study of blood T cell repertoires in COVID-19. Across the study: Collection of acute and convalescent COVID-19 samples took place in the United States, Italy and Spain. Sources were T cells, B-cell-depleted T cells, or PBMCs; the material itself was cDNA or gDNA.

V and J are TRBV7-9 and TRBJ1-4, with TRBD1 identical over 9 bases. The TCR was taken from a human donor with acute or convalescent COVID-19. The donor label of this sample is uncertain. Sample: peripheral blood. CDR3 sequence reads: CASSFGTGTEKLFF. The CDR3 DNA is TGTGCCAGCAGCTTCGGGACAGGGACAGAAAAACTGTTTTTT.